Sequencing of this T cell receptor beta chain was carried out in a study of CD4+ T cells in melanoma. Study-level points and caveats: Reportedly, melanoma neoantigen-specific CD4+ T cells showed varied differentiation states. A reported correlation linked neoantigen-specific CD4+ T cells to CD8+, macrophage and B cell function.

The method was immunoSEQ multiplex PCR; TCRdb's version includes in-frame clones alone and lacks a portion of them. The table records over 100,000 clones, approximately 90% of them present only once. The CDR3 totals 15 residues. V was pared by 6 bases and J by 7 bases, with 10 bases of the junction left unmatched. Germline V gene data show CDR1 as MNHEY and CDR2 as SVGAGI. In regard to this clone: Its antigen is currently unknown.

The chain has TRBV6-5 and TRBJ1-5; 9 bases line up with TRBD1. The clonotype was recovered from a human donor with melanoma. Material: peripheral blood. In nucleotides, the CDR3 is TGTGCCAGCAGGCACTCCGGGACAGGGTACCAGCCCCAGCATTTT. This gives the protein CASRHSGTGYQPQHF.